This T cell receptor (beta chain) was recovered during a study of Ad26.COV2.S vaccination and SARS-CoV-2 variants. Study information: Donor allocation was to the COV1001 Ad26.COV2.S trial arm. Findings of the study overall: Recipients of either vaccine or placebo displayed similar breadth of non-spike TCRs.

Regarding this clone: Its antigen is unidentified.

V was trimmed by 4 bases and J by 5 bases, leaving 17 bases between them. This CDR3 comprises 16 residues. Germline V gene data show CDR1 as SEHNR and CDR2 as FQNEAQ (reference sequence). Profiled with immunoSEQ multiplex PCR; TCRdb holds only in-frame clones, not every one. Among about 350,000 clones, approximately 86% were seen once, and the ten largest hold around 10%. Treatment described: about 20 received Ad26.COV2.S at low or high dose, single or two shots; several received placebo; per-sample allocation not given. All samples were drawn on day 63, counting from the first vaccine or placebo injection. In the vaccine, an Ad26 vector expressed the SARS-CoV-2 spike of the Wuhan strain.

The chain is built from TRBV7-9 and TRBJ2-2; D possibly corresponds to TRBD2 (5 bases). The sequenced sample was peripheral blood, obtained in a trial of Ad26.COV2.S vaccine versus placebo. The sequence derives from a person aged 18 to 65 who received the Ad26.COV2.S COVID-19 vaccine or a placebo. Here the CDR3 reads CASSSRTFSTTGELFF. CDR3 nucleotide sequence: TGTGCCAGCAGCTCGCGGACTTTTTCTACTACCGGGGAGCTGTTTTTT.